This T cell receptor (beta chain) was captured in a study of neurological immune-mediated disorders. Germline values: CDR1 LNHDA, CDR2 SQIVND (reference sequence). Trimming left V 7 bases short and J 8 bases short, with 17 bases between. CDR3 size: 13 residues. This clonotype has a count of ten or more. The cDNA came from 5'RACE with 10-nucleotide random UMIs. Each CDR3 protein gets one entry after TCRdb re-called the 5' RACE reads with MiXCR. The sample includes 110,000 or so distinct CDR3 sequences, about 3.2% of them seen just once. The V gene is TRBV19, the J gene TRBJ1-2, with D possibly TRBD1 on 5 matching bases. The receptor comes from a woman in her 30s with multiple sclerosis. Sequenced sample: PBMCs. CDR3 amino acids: CASTDGAPGGYTF. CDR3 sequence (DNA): TGTGCCAGTACTGATGGGGCTCCAGGCGGCTACACCTTC.